This entry concerns a single T cell receptor beta chain. Sequencing used immunoSEQ multiplex PCR; TCRdb keeps in-frame clones, though not all of them. The sample includes about 9,400 clones, roughly 71% of them seen just once. This record comes from a study of ipilimumab plus nivolumab after autologous stem cell transplantation. Germline-derived CDR1 and CDR2 are SNHLY and FYNNEI. Trimming stripped 6 bases from V and 1 base from J, with 9 bases between. This CDR3 contains 14 residues. The chain has TRBV2 and TRBJ2-2, with no clear D. The TCR was taken from a female donor with multiple myeloma. Material: PBMCs, obtained in a trial of ipilimumab plus nivolumab as post-transplant consolidation. The DNA of the CDR3 is TGTGCCAGCAGGCGACTGGAGAACACCGGGGAGCTGTTTTTT. This gives the protein CASRRLENTGELFF.